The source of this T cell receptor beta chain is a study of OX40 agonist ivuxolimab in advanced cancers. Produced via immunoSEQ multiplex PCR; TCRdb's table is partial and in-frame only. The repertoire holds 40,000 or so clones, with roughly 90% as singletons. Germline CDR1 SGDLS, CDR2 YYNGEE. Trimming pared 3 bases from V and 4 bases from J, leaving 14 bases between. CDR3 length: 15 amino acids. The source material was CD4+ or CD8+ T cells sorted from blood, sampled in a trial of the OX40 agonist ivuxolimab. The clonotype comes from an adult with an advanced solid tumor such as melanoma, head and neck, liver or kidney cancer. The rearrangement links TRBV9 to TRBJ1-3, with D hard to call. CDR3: CASSADGEAGNTIYF. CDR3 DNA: TGTGCCAGCAGCGCGGACGGCGAGGCCGGAAACACCATATATTTT.